A single sample is the source of the 4 T cell receptor beta chains below, sequenced in a study of molecular identifiers for immune sequencing clone quantification. TCRdb reprocessed the PCR reads with MiXCR, giving one entry per CDR3 protein. The table has 50,000 to 75,000 distinct CDR3 sequences, around 20% seen once. Sequenced sample: naive CD8+ T cells from blood, with Jurkat cell RNA spiked in. Subset denoted: FACS-sorted CD8+CD4-CCR7+CD45RA+ naive T cells. These receptors were collected from a human donor in good health. Some libraries in this study had Jurkat cell RNA spiked in.

This clonotype showed up many times. This rearrangement joins TRBV4-1 to TRBJ2-1; TRBD2 aligns across 7 bases. Germline assignment: CDR1 MGHRA and CDR2 YSYEKL. V lost 0 bases, J lost 3 bases, and 5 bases stayed unmatched. The CDR3 runs to 16 residues. CDR3: CASSQDRLADYNEQFF. In DNA form, the CDR3 reads TGCGCCAGCAGCCAAGATAGGCTAGCGGACTACAATGAGCAGTTCTTC.

This clonotype showed up many times. V gene TRBV20-1 combines with J gene TRBJ2-1; 9 positions agree with TRBD1. CDR3 length: 15 amino acids. The V gene's germline CDR1 is DFQATT and CDR2 SNEGSKA (reference sequence). CDR3 bases: TGCAGCCTCCCGGGGACAGGGATCTCCTACAATGAGCAGTTCTTC. This translates into CSLPGTGISYNEQFF.

In this sample, this clonotype turned up many times. The chain couples TRBV4-2 to TRBJ2-7; either TRBD1 or TRBD2 may fit D (5 bases each). Germline-derived CDR1 and CDR2 are LGHNA and YNFKEQ. The CDR3 totals 16 residues. Deletions cut 2 bases from V and 4 bases from J, with 18 bases between. The CDR3 sequence is CASSQQYPGPSYEQYF. The CDR3 nucleotides read TGTGCCAGCAGCCAACAATACCCGGGACCCTCATACGAGCAGTACTTC.

This clonotype was seen a few times. The rearrangement joins TRBV5-6 to TRBJ2-7; the D is unclear. V lost 0 bases and J lost 0, with 7 bases in between. This CDR3 contains 14 residues. The germline CDR1 and CDR2 sequences are SGHDT and YYEEEE. For the CDR3, the DNA is TGTGCCAGCAGCTTGGAACGGAACTCCTACGAGCAGTACTTC. This sequence encodes CASSLERNSYEQYF.